Given below is one T cell receptor beta chain in context. Profiling relied on immunoSEQ multiplex PCR, and the TCRdb table lists in-frame clones only, not all of them. The sample records some 130,000 clones, almost 90% being singletons. The data stem from a study of cytomegalovirus exposure and HLA in healthy donors. Germline V gene lookup returns CDR1 WSHSY and CDR2 SAAADI. Trimming removed 6 bases at V and 3 bases at J, with 12 bases between. CDR3 length equals 14 residues. Sequencing input: PBMCs. The receptor's source is a man aged 30 to 39 in good health and CMV-seronegative. This chain links TRBV10-2 with TRBJ1-5; possible D gene TRBD1, 6 bases. The CDR3 DNA follows: TGCGCCAGCAGAGCGACAGGCACCAATCAGCCCCAGCATTTT. Amino acids: CASRATGTNQPQHF.